What follows are 20 T cell receptor beta chains derived from one specimen sequenced in a study of CD8 T cells in Susac syndrome. cDNA came from approximately 0.5 to 1 ug RNA primed by random hexamers. TCRdb reanalysed the immunoSEQ multiplex PCR reads using MiXCR and keeps one entry per CDR3 protein. The data contain some 250,000 distinct CDR3 sequences, 90% to 97% of them singletons. The sequenced sample consisted of CD4+ T cells from PBMCs. These receptors all stem from a human donor with Susac syndrome.

The chain has TRBV7-3 and TRBJ2-1; unclear D gene. V was shortened by 5 bases and J by 6 bases, with 8 bases between the two germline ends. There are 12 residues in the CDR3. The V gene's germline CDR1 is SGHTA and CDR2 FQGTGA. CDR3 nucleotides: TGTGCCAGCAGCCATGATGGCAATGAGCAGTTCTTC. Translating it yields CASSHDGNEQFF.

The chain employs TRBV7-3 and TRBJ2-1; 8 bases are shared with TRBD2. The CDR3 contains 16 residues. V lost 2 bases and J lost 7; bases outside the gene matches: 10. In germline, CDR1 is SGHTA, CDR2 FQGTGA. CDR3 nucleotides: TGTGCCAGCAGCTTATCCCCGGGAGGGTTTGGGAATGAGCAGTTCTTC. Amino acids: CASSLSPGGFGNEQFF.

This clonotype was counted a single time. The J gene is TRBJ2-5, the V gene TRBV29-1, with D possibly being TRBD1 (6 bases). The CDR3 loop spans 13 amino acids. V lost 3 bases, J lost 1 base, and 9 bases lay in between. Germline V lookup: CDR1 SQVTM, CDR2 ANQGSEA. The CDR3 nucleotides are TGCAGCGTTGATCTGGACAGCCAAGAGACCCAGTACTTC. Encoded protein: CSVDLDSQETQYF.

The gene calls are TRBV7-3 and TRBJ2-5; TRBD2 matches at 7 bases. Per the germline V gene, CDR1 is SGHTA and CDR2 is FQGTGA. The V segment lost 5 bases and the J segment 4 bases; nucleotides outside the gene matches: 7. The CDR3 runs 14 residues. CDR3 in amino acids: CASSPGGSIETQYF. In nucleotides, the CDR3 is TGTGCCAGCAGCCCGGGCGGGAGTATAGAGACCCAGTACTTC.

The chain uses TRBV11-2 and TRBJ1-4; a possible D gene is TRBD1 (6 bases). Germline-derived CDR1 and CDR2 are SGHAT and FQNNGV. The V end was cut by 5 bases, the J end by 4 bases, with 14 bases between. The CDR3 loop spans 15 amino acids. DNA of the CDR3: TGTGCCAGCAGCCGCGGACAGCCGAATAATGAAAAACTGTTTTTT. Protein sequence: CASSRGQPNNEKLFF.

The chain is built from TRBV4-1 and TRBJ2-5; D call uncertain. V was trimmed by 1 base and J by 0 bases, leaving 6 bases between them. There are 14 residues in the CDR3. Looked up from germline, CDR1 is MGHRA and CDR2 is YSYEKL. CDR3 region: CASSQVVYQETQYF. The CDR3, as DNA: TGCGCCAGCAGCCAAGTCGTCTACCAAGAGACCCAGTACTTC.

The rearrangement links TRBV29-1 to TRBJ2-5, with no clear D. Trimming cost V 4 bases and J 2 bases, with 11 bases left between them. The germline CDR1 and CDR2 sequences are SQVTM and ANQGSEA. The CDR3 length is 13 residues. The CDR3 region has the DNA TGCAGCGTTGCGACCGACCTACAAGAGACCCAGTACTTC. It translates to CSVATDLQETQYF.

The V and J genes are TRBV7-2 and TRBJ2-1; 8 bases align to TRBD2. Germline trimming cut 4 bases from V and 6 bases from J; bases unmatched to any gene: 5. Germline lookup yields CDR1 SGHTA and CDR2 FQGNSA. The CDR3 consists of 14 residues. CDR3 in DNA: TGTGCCAGCAGCTCGTTAGCGGGACGCAATGAGCAGTTCTTC. Its protein product is CASSSLAGRNEQFF.

This chain uses TRBV3-1 with TRBJ1-5; unclear D gene. Looked up from germline, CDR1 is LGHDT and CDR2 is YNNKEL (reference sequence). The CDR3 extends over 13 amino acids. V was shortened by 4 bases and J by 6 bases, with 10 bases between the two germline ends. The DNA of the CDR3 is TGTGCCAGCAGCCCTGTATTGTCTCAGCCCCAGCATTTT. Protein sequence: CASSPVLSQPQHF. The complete variable domain, with remaining parts taken from reference TRBV3-1 and TRBJ1-5, reads DTAVSQTPKYLVTQMGNDKSIKCEQNLGHDTMYWYKQDSKKFLKIMFSYNNKELIINETVPNRFSPKSPDKAHLNLHINSLELGDSAVYFCASSPVLSQPQHFGDGTRLSIL.

V gene TRBV12-3 or TRBV12-4 combines with J gene TRBJ2-5, with D perhaps TRBD2 (6 bases). Deletions cut 6 bases from V and 7 bases from J, with 21 bases between. The CDR3 totals 15 residues. The CDR3 reads CASRSPGLRMGTQYF. As DNA, the CDR3 is TGTGCCAGCAGAAGCCCGGGACTCCGGATGGGGACCCAGTACTTC.

V is TRBV12-3 or TRBV12-4 and J is TRBJ2-1; perhaps TRBD2 as D (6 bases). The CDR3 runs to 15 residues. V lost 6 bases and J 4 bases, leaving 16 bases between the germline ends. The CDR3 bases are TGTGCCAGCAGGCGGGACTCGCAGCCTTACAATGAGCAGTTCTTC. Its translation is CASRRDSQPYNEQFF.

CDR3 sequence reads: CAISKLVSETQYF. The CDR3 coding sequence is TGTGCCATCAGTAAACTAGTGAGCGAGACCCAGTACTTC. The chain combines TRBV10-3 with TRBJ2-5; the D gene is possibly TRBD2 (5 bases). The germline V gene has CDR1 ENHRY and CDR2 SYGVKD. The V end was cut by 5 bases, the J end by 5 bases, with 12 bases between. There are 13 residues in the CDR3.

V gene TRBV13 combines with J gene TRBJ2-3; D possibly corresponds to TRBD2 (5 bases). The CDR3 runs to 13 residues. Germline V gene sequence: CDR1 PRHDT, CDR2 FYEKMQ (reference sequence). Trimming removed 5 bases at V and 11 bases at J, with 17 bases between. CDR3 nucleotides: TGTGCCAGCAGCCAACTGCGAGGAGGAGGGCAGTATTTT. Its protein product is CASSQLRGGGQYF. The full variable domain, completed using reference TRBV13 and TRBJ2-3, is AAGVIQSPRHLIKEKRETATLKCYPIPRHDTVYWYQQGPGQDPQFLISFYEKMQSDKGSIPDRFSAQQFSDYHSELNMSSLELGDSALYFCASSQLRGGGQYFGPGTRLTVL.

The CDR3 DNA is TGCGCCAGCAGTGAGTCGGGGTCACAGGCTTTCTTT. Residues: CASSESGSQAFF. The chain is built from TRBV10-1 and TRBJ1-1; no clear D gene. The germline CDR1 and CDR2 sequences are WNHNN and SYGVQD (reference sequence). The CDR3 loop spans 12 amino acids. Trimming removed 0 bases at V and 11 bases at J, with 10 bases between.

This chain uses TRBV20-1 with TRBJ1-5, with D possibly being TRBD1 (6 bases). The CDR3 is made up of 15 amino acids. The V end was cut by 2 bases, the J end by 1 base, with 12 bases between. Germline CDR1 and CDR2: DFQATT and SNEGSKA (reference sequence). This CDR3 is CSARYGGWSNQPQHF. CDR3 DNA: TGCAGTGCTAGATACGGGGGCTGGAGCAATCAGCCCCAGCATTTT.

The rearrangement links TRBV6-5 to TRBJ2-1, with TRBD2 as a possible D gene (6 bases). The CDR3 is 17 residues long. The germline CDR1 and CDR2 sequences are MNHEY and SVGAGI. Trimming removed 0 bases at V and 0 bases at J, with 12 bases between. CDR3 bases: TGTGCCAGCAGTTACTCGATTGTCGGGAGCTCCTACAATGAGCAGTTCTTC. This translates into CASSYSIVGSSYNEQFF.

The chain is built from TRBV6-5 and TRBJ2-6, with D possibly matching TRBD1 (5 bases). The CDR3 sequence is 16 residues long. CDR1 and CDR2 (germline): MNHEY, SVGAGI. V was shortened by 3 bases and J by 0 bases, with 9 bases between the two germline ends. In nucleotides, the CDR3 is TGTGCCAGCAGTTATCAGGGATTCTCTGGGGCCAACGTCCTGACTTTC. Protein sequence: CASSYQGFSGANVLTF.

Here the CDR3 reads CSAPTSGRSEETQYF. The DNA for the CDR3 is TGCAGTGCGCCCACTAGCGGGAGGTCGGAAGAGACCCAGTACTTC. This chain connects TRBV20-1 to TRBJ2-5; 12 bases map to TRBD2. The V segment lost 6 bases and the J segment 3 bases; nucleotides outside the gene matches: 8. Looked up from germline, CDR1 is DFQATT and CDR2 is SNEGSKA (reference sequence). The length of the CDR3 is 15 residues.

J is TRBJ1-1 and V is TRBV18; D remains ambiguous. Between the trimmed V and J ends, which lost 0 bases and 0 bases, there was a span of 5 bases. Germline V gene data show CDR1 as KGHSH and CDR2 as LQKENI. CDR3 length: 14 amino acids. CDR3 DNA: TGTGCCAGCTCACCACCAGACCTGAACACTGAAGCTTTCTTT. This codes for CASSPPDLNTEAFF.

The chain links TRBV7-9 to TRBJ2-7; TRBD2 matches 10 bases. Germline values: CDR1 SEHNR, CDR2 FQNEAQ (reference sequence). The CDR3 has 16 amino acids. The V gene end was trimmed by 4 bases and the J gene end by 2 bases; junction bases not matched to a gene: 8. This CDR3 reads CASSSSGLAGAYEQYF. The CDR3 DNA reads TGTGCCAGCAGCTCCTCCGGGCTAGCGGGAGCCTACGAGCAGTACTTC.